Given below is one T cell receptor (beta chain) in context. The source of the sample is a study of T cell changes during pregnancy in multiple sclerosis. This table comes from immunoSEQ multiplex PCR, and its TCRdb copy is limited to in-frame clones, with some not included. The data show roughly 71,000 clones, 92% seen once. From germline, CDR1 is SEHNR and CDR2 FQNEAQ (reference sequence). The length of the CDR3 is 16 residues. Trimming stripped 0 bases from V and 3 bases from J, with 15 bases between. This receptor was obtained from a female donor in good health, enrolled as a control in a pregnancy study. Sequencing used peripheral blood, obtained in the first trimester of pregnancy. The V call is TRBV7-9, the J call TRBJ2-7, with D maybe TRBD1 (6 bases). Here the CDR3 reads CASSLAGAFGHYEQYF. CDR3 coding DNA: TGTGCCAGCAGCTTAGCGGGGGCCTTCGGGCACTACGAGCAGTACTTC.